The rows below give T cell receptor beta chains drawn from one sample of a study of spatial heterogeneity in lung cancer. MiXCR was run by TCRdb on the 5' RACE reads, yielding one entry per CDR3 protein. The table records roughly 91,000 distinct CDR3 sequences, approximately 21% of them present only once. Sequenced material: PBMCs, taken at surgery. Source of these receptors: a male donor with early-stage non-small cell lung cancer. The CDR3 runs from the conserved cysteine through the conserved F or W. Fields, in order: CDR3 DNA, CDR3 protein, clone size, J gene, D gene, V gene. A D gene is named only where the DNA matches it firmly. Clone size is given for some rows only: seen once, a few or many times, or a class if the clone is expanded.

TGTGCCAGCAGCTTTTTCCCCTTAAGCACTAGCCCCCCAGATACGCAGTATTTT	CASSFFPLSTSPPDTQYF	many	TRBJ2-3	.	TRBV7-2
TGCAGCGTTACCCGACTAGCGAGGGAGACCCAGTACTTC	CSVTRLARETQYF	medium-sized	TRBJ2-5	TRBD2	TRBV29-1
TGTGCCAGCAGCTTGGGACTAGCGGGAGGAGGGTACGAGCAGTACTTC	CASSLGLAGGGYEQYF	few	TRBJ2-7	TRBD2	TRBV7-2
TGTGCCAGCACCCCGTCTGGCCGGCGGTTCGACGGACTAGCGTACGAGCAGTTCTTC	CASTPSGRRFDGLAYEQFF	few	TRBJ2-1	TRBD2	TRBV11-2
TGCAGTGCTAGAGGGACAGGGCCTTTTGGCTACACCTTC	CSARGTGPFGYTF	.	TRBJ1-2	TRBD1	TRBV20-1
TGTGCCAGCAGTTATGAAGGGGTTGGGTATGGTGAAGCTTTCTTT	CASSYEGVGYGEAFF	few	TRBJ1-1	.	TRBV27
TGTGCCAGCAGCCGAAGACTGAACACTGAAGCTTTCTTT	CASSRRLNTEAFF	.	TRBJ1-1	.	TRBV12-3/TRBV12-4
TGTGCCAGCAGTTACTCGGCGGTCATGAACACTGAAGCTTTCTTT	CASSYSAVMNTEAFF	.	TRBJ1-1	.	TRBV6-5
TGTGCCAGCAGTTTAGATGGGGTGGCGCAGTATTTT	CASSLDGVAQYF	.	TRBJ2-3	.	TRBV12-3/TRBV12-4
TGCGCCAGCAGCGCCCCGGGACGCCTAGACGAGCAGTACTTC	CASSAPGRLDEQYF	.	TRBJ2-7	.	TRBV5-1
TGTGCCAGCAGTGGGCCTTCTCTAAGGGGCGAGCAGTACTTC	CASSGPSLRGEQYF	.	TRBJ2-7	.	TRBV2
TGTGCCAGCAGTTTACCCCCGGGAAGTCAGCCCCAGCATTTT	CASSLPPGSQPQHF	.	TRBJ1-5	.	TRBV28
TGTGCCAGTAATCGGGACATTGGCAATCAGCCCCAGCATTTT	CASNRDIGNQPQHF	few	TRBJ1-5	.	TRBV19
TGCGCCAGCAGCTCAGACCCTCTAGCGGGAGACTACAATGAGCAGTTCTTC	CASSSDPLAGDYNEQFF	.	TRBJ2-1	TRBD2	TRBV5-1
TGTGCCAGCAGCCTAGGTGGTCCAGCGGGTCGCGAGCAGTACTTC	CASSLGGPAGREQYF	.	TRBJ2-7	.	TRBV7-9
TGTGCCAGCAATGAACCCCAGAGAGGTTGGGAGCCCCAGCATTTT	CASNEPQRGWEPQHF	few	TRBJ1-5	.	TRBV6-1
TGTGCCAGCAGCTTAGCCGGACAGGCAGTAAATCAGCCCCAGCATTTT	CASSLAGQAVNQPQHF	.	TRBJ1-5	TRBD1	TRBV7-8
TGTGCCAGCAGTGACTCGAGCTCCTACAATGAGCAGTTCTTC	CASSDSSSYNEQFF	.	TRBJ2-1	.	TRBV2
TGTGCCAGCCGACGTGGAGCGGGGACAGATACGCAGTATTTT	CASRRGAGTDTQYF	few	TRBJ2-3	TRBD2	TRBV27